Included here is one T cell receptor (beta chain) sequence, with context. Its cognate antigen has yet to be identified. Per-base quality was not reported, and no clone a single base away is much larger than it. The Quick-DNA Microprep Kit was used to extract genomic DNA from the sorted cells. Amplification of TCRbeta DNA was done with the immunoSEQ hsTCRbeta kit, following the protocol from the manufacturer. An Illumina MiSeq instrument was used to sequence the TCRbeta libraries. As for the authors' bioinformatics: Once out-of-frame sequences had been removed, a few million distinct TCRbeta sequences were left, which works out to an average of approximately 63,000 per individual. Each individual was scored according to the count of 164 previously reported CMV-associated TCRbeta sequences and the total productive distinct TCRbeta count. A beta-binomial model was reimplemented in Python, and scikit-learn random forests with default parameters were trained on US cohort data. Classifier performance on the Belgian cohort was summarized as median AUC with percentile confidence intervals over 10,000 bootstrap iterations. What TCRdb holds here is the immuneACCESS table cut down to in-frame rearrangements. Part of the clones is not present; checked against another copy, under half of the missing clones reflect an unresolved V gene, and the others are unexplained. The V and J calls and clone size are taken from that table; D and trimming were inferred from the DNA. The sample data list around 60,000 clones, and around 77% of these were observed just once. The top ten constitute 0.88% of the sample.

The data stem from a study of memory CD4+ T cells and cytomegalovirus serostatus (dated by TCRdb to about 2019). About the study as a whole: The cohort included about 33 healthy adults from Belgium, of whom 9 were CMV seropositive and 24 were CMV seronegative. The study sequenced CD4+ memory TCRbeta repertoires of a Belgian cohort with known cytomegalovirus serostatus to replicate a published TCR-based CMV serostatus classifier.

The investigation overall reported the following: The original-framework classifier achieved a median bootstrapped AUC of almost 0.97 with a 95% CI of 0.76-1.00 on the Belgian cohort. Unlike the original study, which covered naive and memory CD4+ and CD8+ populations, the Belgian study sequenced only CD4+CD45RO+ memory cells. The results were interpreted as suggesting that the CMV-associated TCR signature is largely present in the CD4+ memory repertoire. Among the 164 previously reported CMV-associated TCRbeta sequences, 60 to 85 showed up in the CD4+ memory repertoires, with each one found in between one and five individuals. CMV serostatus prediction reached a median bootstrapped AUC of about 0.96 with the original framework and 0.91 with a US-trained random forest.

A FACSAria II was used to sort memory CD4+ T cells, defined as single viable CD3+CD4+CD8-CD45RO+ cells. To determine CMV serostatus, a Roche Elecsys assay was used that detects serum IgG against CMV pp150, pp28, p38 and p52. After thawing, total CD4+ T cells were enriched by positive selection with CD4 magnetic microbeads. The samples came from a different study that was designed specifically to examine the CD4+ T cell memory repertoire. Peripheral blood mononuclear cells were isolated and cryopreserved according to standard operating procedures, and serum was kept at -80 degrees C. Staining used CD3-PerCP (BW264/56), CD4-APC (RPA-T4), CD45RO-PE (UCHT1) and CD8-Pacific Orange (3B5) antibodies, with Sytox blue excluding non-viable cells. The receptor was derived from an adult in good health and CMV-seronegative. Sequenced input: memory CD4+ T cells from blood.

At the DNA level, the sequence is TGTGCCAGCAGTCCCGGGACTAGCCCCGACACAGATACGCAGTATTTT. Its translation reads: CASSPGTSPDTDTQYF. The V and J genes are TRBV11-1 and TRBJ2-3, with TRBD2 identical over 9 junction bases. The CDR3 spans 16 residues, from the cysteine through the phenylalanine. Solely the CDR3 DNA is kept, with 48 bases framed from the first base. V ends up 6 bases short and J 2 bases short, with an unmatched junction base count of 9. Reading the germline V gene (reference sequence) gives CDR1 SGHAT and CDR2 FQDESV.